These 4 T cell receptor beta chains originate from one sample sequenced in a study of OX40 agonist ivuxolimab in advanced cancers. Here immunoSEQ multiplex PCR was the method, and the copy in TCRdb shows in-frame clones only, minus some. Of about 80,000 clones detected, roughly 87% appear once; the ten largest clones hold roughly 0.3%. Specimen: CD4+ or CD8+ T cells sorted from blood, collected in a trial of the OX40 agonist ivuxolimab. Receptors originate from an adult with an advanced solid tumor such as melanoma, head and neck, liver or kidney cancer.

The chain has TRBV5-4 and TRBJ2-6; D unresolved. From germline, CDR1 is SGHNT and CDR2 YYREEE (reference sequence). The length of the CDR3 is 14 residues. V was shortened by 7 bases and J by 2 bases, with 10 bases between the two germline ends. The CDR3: CASRISTGANVLTF. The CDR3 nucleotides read TGTGCCAGCCGAATATCCACTGGGGCCAACGTCCTGACTTTC.

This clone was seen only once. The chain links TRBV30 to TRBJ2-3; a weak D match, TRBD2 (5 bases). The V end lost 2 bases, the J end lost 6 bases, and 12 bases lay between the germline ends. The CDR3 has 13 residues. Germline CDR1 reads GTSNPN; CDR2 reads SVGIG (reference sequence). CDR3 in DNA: TGTGCCTGGAGTAAAGCGGCTGGGGATACGCAGTATTTT. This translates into CAWSKAAGDTQYF.

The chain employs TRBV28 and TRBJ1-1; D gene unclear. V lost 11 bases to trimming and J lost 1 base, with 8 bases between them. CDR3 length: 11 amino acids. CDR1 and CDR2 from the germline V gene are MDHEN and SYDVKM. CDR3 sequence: CAAFENTEAFF. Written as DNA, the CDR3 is TGTGCCGCCTTTGAGAACACTGAAGCTTTCTTT.

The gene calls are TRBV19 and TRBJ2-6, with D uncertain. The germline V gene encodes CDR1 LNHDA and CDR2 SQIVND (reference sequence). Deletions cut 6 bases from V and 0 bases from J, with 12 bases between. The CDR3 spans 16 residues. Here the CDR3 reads CASRIYGSSGANVLTF. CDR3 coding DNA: TGTGCCAGTAGAATTTATGGTAGCTCTGGGGCCAACGTCCTGACTTTC.